Given below is one T cell receptor beta chain in context. Germline values: CDR1 MNHEY, CDR2 SMNVEV (reference sequence). The CDR3 has 16 amino acids. TCRdb re-called the 5' RACE reads; one entry per CDR3 protein, DNA not given. The sample data list 300,000 to 350,000 distinct CDR3 sequences. This entry is derived from a study of monozygotic twins with inflammatory bowel disease. Sequenced sample: blood. This clonotype was obtained from a human donor with ulcerative colitis or Crohn's disease, or a healthy co-twin of an affected twin (not recorded which). V is TRBV27 and J is TRBJ1-6; TCRdb gives TRBD1 as the D gene, but with no DNA this cannot be confirmed. The CDR3 spells CASSSPRDLFNSPLHF.